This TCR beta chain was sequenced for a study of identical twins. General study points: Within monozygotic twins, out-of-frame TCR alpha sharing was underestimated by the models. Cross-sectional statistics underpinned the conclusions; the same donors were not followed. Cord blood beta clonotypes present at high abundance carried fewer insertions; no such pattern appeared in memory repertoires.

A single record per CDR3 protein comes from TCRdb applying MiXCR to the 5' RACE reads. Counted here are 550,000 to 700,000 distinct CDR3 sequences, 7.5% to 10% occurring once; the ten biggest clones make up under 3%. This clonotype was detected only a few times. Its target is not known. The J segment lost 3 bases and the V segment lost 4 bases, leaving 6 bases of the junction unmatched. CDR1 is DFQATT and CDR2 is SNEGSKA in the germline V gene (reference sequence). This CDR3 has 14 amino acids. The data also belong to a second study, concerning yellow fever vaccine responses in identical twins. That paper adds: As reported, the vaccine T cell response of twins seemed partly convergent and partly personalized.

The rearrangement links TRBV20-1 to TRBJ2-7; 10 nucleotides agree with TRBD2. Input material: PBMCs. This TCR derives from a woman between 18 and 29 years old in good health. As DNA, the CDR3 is TGCAGTGCTACTAGCGGGGGTGGTCTCTACGAGCAGTACTTC. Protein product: CSATSGGGLYEQYF.